The T cell receptor (beta chain) described here comes from a study of metastatic and nonmetastatic thyroid tumors. Study-level information: Thyroid patients, malignant and benign, had repertoires compared across blood and tumor or nodule tissue.

Thyroid surgery took place with no prior treatment in any patient. After removal of 5 bases from V and 9 bases from J, the junction contained 6 bases not matched to a gene. The length of the CDR3 is 14 residues. This clone was detected ten times or more. TCRdb re-called the PCR reads with MiXCR. The repertoire consists of tens of thousands of clones, with about 13% occurring once and the leading ten covering around 11%. The clonotype was recovered from a female donor with papillary thyroid cancer or a benign thyroid nodule (not recorded which). Some clones in this sample may be carry-over from other donors' samples. Source material: blood. The rearrangement joins TRBV12-3 or TRBV12-4 to TRBJ2-1; 11 bases are a match to TRBD2. CDR3 amino acids: CASSTSGSVIEQFF. The CDR3 bases are TGTGCCAGCAGTACTAGCGGGAGCGTGATTGAGCAGTTCTTC.